The rows below give T cell receptor beta chains drawn from one sample of a study of cytomegalovirus exposure and HLA in healthy donors. Method: immunoSEQ multiplex PCR; TCRdb's copy keeps in-frame clones and lacks some. The sample has some 210,000 clones, around four fifths seen once. The sequencing input was PBMCs. These receptors were taken from a male donor in good health and CMV-seronegative. CDR3s include the opening cysteine and the closing phenylalanine or tryptophan. D genes are given only for firm matches. Size is stated for part of the rows, as once, few or many counts, or as a class when the clone is expanded.

abundance: NA
d_gene: TRBD1
v_gene: TRBV5-4
j_gene: TRBJ1-1
CDR3aa: CASSYDRDTEAFF
CDR3nt: TGTGCCAGCAGCTACGACAGGGACACTGAAGCTTTCTTT

abundance: NA
d_gene: TRBD1
v_gene: TRBV15
j_gene: TRBJ1-2
CDR3aa: CATSRGTGWDGYTF
CDR3nt: TGTGCCACCAGCAGGGGGACAGGGTGGGATGGCTACACCTTC

abundance: once
d_gene: TRBD1
v_gene: TRBV7-9
j_gene: TRBJ2-7
CDR3aa: CSSSLVGGQGKGEQYF
CDR3nt: TGTTCCAGCAGCTTAGTAGGTGGACAGGGTAAGGGCGAGCAGTACTTC

abundance: NA
d_gene: NA
v_gene: TRBV7-6
j_gene: TRBJ2-2
CDR3aa: CASSPDRGTGELFF
CDR3nt: TGTGCCAGCAGCCCAGACCGCGGCACCGGGGAGCTGTTTTTT

abundance: NA
d_gene: NA
v_gene: TRBV6-4
j_gene: TRBJ1-6
CDR3aa: CASSRGVGNSPLHF
CDR3nt: TGTGCCAGCAGTCGGGGGGTCGGTAATTCACCCCTCCACTTT

abundance: NA
d_gene: TRBD2
v_gene: TRBV27
j_gene: TRBJ2-1
CDR3aa: CASSLQMAGAYNEQFF
CDR3nt: TGTGCCAGCAGTTTGCAGATGGCGGGAGCCTACAATGAGCAGTTCTTC

abundance: few
d_gene: TRBD1
v_gene: TRBV6-5
j_gene: TRBJ1-1
CDR3aa: CASRDKDRPRTEAFF
CDR3nt: TGTGCCAGCAGGGACAAGGACAGGCCCAGGACTGAAGCTTTCTTT

abundance: NA
d_gene: NA
v_gene: TRBV4-2
j_gene: TRBJ2-1
CDR3aa: CASSQDFSAGQQFF
CDR3nt: TGTGCCAGCAGCCAAGATTTTTCGGCGGGACAGCAGTTCTTC

abundance: NA
d_gene: TRBD1
v_gene: TRBV19
j_gene: TRBJ1-2
CDR3aa: CASSMARGDYGYTF
CDR3nt: TGTGCCAGTAGTATGGCCAGGGGGGACTATGGCTACACCTTC

abundance: NA
d_gene: NA
v_gene: TRBV19
j_gene: TRBJ1-1
CDR3aa: CASSPGWGNTEAFF
CDR3nt: TGTGCCAGTAGCCCAGGGTGGGGGAACACTGAAGCTTTCTTT

abundance: NA
d_gene: NA
v_gene: TRBV7-3
j_gene: TRBJ2-5
CDR3aa: CASSVSGGIETQYF
CDR3nt: TGTGCCAGCAGCGTGAGTGGGGGCATAGAGACCCAGTACTTC

abundance: once
d_gene: TRBD2
v_gene: TRBV6-5
j_gene: TRBJ2-7
CDR3aa: CASSYSERGPYEQYF
CDR3nt: TGTGCCAGCAGTTACTCGGAGCGGGGACCCTACGAGCAGTACTTC

abundance: NA
d_gene: NA
v_gene: TRBV5-6
j_gene: TRBJ2-5
CDR3aa: CASSLAGVPETQYF
CDR3nt: TGTGCCAGCAGCTTGGCGGGGGTCCCGGAGACCCAGTACTTC

abundance: few
d_gene: TRBD2
v_gene: TRBV6-5
j_gene: TRBJ2-1
CDR3aa: CASKGAGGPHEQFF
CDR3nt: TGTGCCAGCAAAGGAGCGGGAGGGCCCCACGAGCAGTTCTTC

abundance: NA
d_gene: TRBD1
v_gene: TRBV7-3
j_gene: TRBJ1-1
CDR3aa: CASSLTTGAEAFF
CDR3nt: TGTGCCAGCAGCTTAACGACAGGGGCTGAAGCTTTCTTT

abundance: NA
d_gene: TRBD1
v_gene: TRBV6-5
j_gene: TRBJ1-1
CDR3aa: CASSYGTGRGNTEAFF
CDR3nt: TGTGCCAGCAGTTATGGGACAGGGAGAGGAAACACTGAAGCTTTCTTT

abundance: NA
d_gene: TRBD2
v_gene: TRBV9
j_gene: TRBJ2-1
CDR3aa: CASSVVAGGPSEQFF
CDR3nt: TGTGCCAGCAGCGTAGTAGCGGGAGGGCCAAGTGAGCAGTTCTTC

abundance: NA
d_gene: NA
v_gene: TRBV19
j_gene: TRBJ1-1
CDR3aa: CASSSWGRGFLNTEAFF
CDR3nt: TGTGCCAGTAGTTCGTGGGGTAGAGGGTTTTTAAACACTGAAGCTTTCTTT

abundance: NA
d_gene: NA
v_gene: TRBV7-8
j_gene: TRBJ2-1
CDR3aa: CASSLTRYNEQFF
CDR3nt: TGTGCCAGCAGCTTGACACGTTACAATGAGCAGTTCTTC

abundance: NA
d_gene: NA
v_gene: TRBV5-4
j_gene: TRBJ2-3
CDR3aa: CASSLTEAGATDTQYF
CDR3nt: TGTGCCAGCAGCTTGACTGAGGCGGGGGCCACAGATACGCAGTATTTT

abundance: NA
d_gene: TRBD2
v_gene: TRBV6-4
j_gene: TRBJ2-1
CDR3aa: CASSDGTSSGNEQFF
CDR3nt: TGTGCCAGCAGTGACGGGACTAGCAGCGGCAATGAGCAGTTCTTC

abundance: few
d_gene: NA
v_gene: TRBV19
j_gene: TRBJ1-5
CDR3aa: CASSLGGRQPQHF
CDR3nt: TGTGCCAGTAGTCTGGGGGGAAGACAGCCCCAGCATTTT

abundance: NA
d_gene: TRBD1
v_gene: TRBV5-1
j_gene: TRBJ2-3
CDR3aa: CASRTGGGTDTQYF
CDR3nt: TGCGCCAGCCGTACAGGGGGAGGCACAGATACGCAGTATTTT

abundance: once
d_gene: NA
v_gene: TRBV19
j_gene: TRBJ1-1
CDR3aa: CASSPRGGNTEAFF
CDR3nt: TGTGCCAGTAGCCCTAGGGGGGGGAACACTGAAGCTTTCTTT

abundance: few
d_gene: TRBD1
v_gene: TRBV5-1
j_gene: TRBJ2-7
CDR3aa: CASSSPDRGLEQYF
CDR3nt: TGCGCCAGCAGTTCTCCCGACAGGGGGCTCGAGCAGTACTTC

abundance: NA
d_gene: NA
v_gene: TRBV19
j_gene: TRBJ1-1
CDR3aa: CASIGGASEAFF
CDR3nt: TGTGCCAGTATTGGGGGGGCGTCTGAAGCTTTCTTT

abundance: NA
d_gene: NA
v_gene: TRBV2
j_gene: TRBJ1-4
CDR3aa: CASSGRANEKLFF
CDR3nt: TGTGCCAGCAGTGGCAGGGCTAATGAAAAACTGTTTTTT

abundance: NA
d_gene: TRBD2
v_gene: TRBV10-2
j_gene: TRBJ2-7
CDR3aa: CASRGTSGSVRNPNEQYF
CDR3nt: TGCGCCAGCAGAGGGACTAGCGGGAGTGTCCGCAATCCTAACGAGCAGTACTTC

abundance: NA
d_gene: NA
v_gene: TRBV29-1
j_gene: TRBJ2-7
CDR3aa: CSVLGRSYEQYF
CDR3nt: TGCAGCGTGTTGGGCAGATCCTACGAGCAGTACTTC

abundance: NA
d_gene: TRBD2
v_gene: TRBV5-4
j_gene: TRBJ2-7
CDR3aa: CASSFRTSGRPYEQYF
CDR3nt: TGTGCCAGCAGCTTTAGAACTAGCGGTAGACCCTACGAGCAGTACTTC

abundance: NA
d_gene: TRBD2
v_gene: TRBV19
j_gene: TRBJ2-7
CDR3aa: CASSIAERESYEQYF
CDR3nt: TGTGCCAGTAGTATAGCCGAGCGGGAAAGCTACGAGCAGTACTTC

abundance: NA
d_gene: TRBD1
v_gene: TRBV19
j_gene: TRBJ2-2
CDR3aa: CASSRDRPNTGELFF
CDR3nt: TGTGCCAGTAGTCGGGACAGGCCGAACACCGGGGAGCTGTTTTTT

abundance: NA
d_gene: NA
v_gene: TRBV28
j_gene: TRBJ2-3
CDR3aa: CASTPGDTQYF
CDR3nt: TGTGCCAGCACTCCAGGGGATACGCAGTATTTT

abundance: NA
d_gene: TRBD2
v_gene: TRBV5-1
j_gene: TRBJ2-1
CDR3aa: CASSSGLAGVTEQFF
CDR3nt: TGCGCCAGCAGCTCGGGACTAGCGGGGGTGACTGAGCAGTTCTTC

abundance: NA
d_gene: TRBD2
v_gene: TRBV30
j_gene: TRBJ2-1
CDR3aa: CASTSGGYNEQFF
CDR3nt: TGTGCCTCCACTAGCGGGGGCTACAATGAGCAGTTCTTC

abundance: NA
d_gene: NA
v_gene: TRBV7-8
j_gene: TRBJ1-2
CDR3aa: CASSSGGGINGYTF
CDR3nt: TGTGCCAGCAGCTCCGGCGGAGGTATCAATGGCTACACCTTC

abundance: NA
d_gene: TRBD2
v_gene: TRBV5-8
j_gene: TRBJ2-1
CDR3aa: CASIRLAGASYNEQFF
CDR3nt: TGTGCCAGCATCCGACTAGCGGGAGCCTCCTACAATGAGCAGTTCTTC

abundance: NA
d_gene: NA
v_gene: TRBV28
j_gene: TRBJ2-1
CDR3aa: CASRPQVEAYNEQFF
CDR3nt: TGTGCCAGCAGGCCCCAAGTTGAGGCGTACAATGAGCAGTTCTTC

abundance: NA
d_gene: TRBD2
v_gene: TRBV7-6
j_gene: TRBJ2-3
CDR3aa: CASSLLVFRGSGSFSTDTQYF
CDR3nt: TGTGCCAGCAGCTTGTTAGTTTTCCGTGGTAGCGGGAGTTTTAGCACAGATACGCAGTATTTT

abundance: few
d_gene: TRBD2
v_gene: TRBV28
j_gene: TRBJ2-7
CDR3aa: CASSLSPLAGHEQYF
CDR3nt: TGTGCCAGCAGTTTATCCCCACTAGCGGGACACGAGCAGTACTTC

abundance: NA
d_gene: TRBD1
v_gene: TRBV7-6
j_gene: TRBJ1-1
CDR3aa: CASSSLTGSTEAFF
CDR3nt: TGTGCCAGCAGCTCCCTGACAGGGAGCACAGAAGCTTTCTTT

abundance: NA
d_gene: TRBD2
v_gene: TRBV25-1
j_gene: TRBJ2-7
CDR3aa: CASSEFVGVGGSHEQYF
CDR3nt: TGTGCCAGCAGTGAATTTGTAGGCGTTGGCGGGAGCCACGAGCAGTACTTC

abundance: few
d_gene: NA
v_gene: TRBV6-1
j_gene: TRBJ1-1
CDR3aa: CASRTVNTEAFF
CDR3nt: TGTGCCAGCAGGACAGTGAACACTGAAGCTTTCTTT

abundance: once
d_gene: NA
v_gene: TRBV7-2
j_gene: TRBJ2-3
CDR3aa: CASSRETSTDTQYF
CDR3nt: TGTGCCAGCAGCCGGGAAACTAGCACAGATACGCAGTATTTT

abundance: NA
d_gene: NA
v_gene: TRBV2
j_gene: TRBJ2-3
CDR3aa: CSGRITDTQYF
CDR3nt: TGTAGCGGAAGGATCACAGATACGCAGTATTTT

abundance: NA
d_gene: TRBD2
v_gene: TRBV6-6
j_gene: TRBJ2-7
CDR3aa: CASRHSGTSYEQYF
CDR3nt: TGTGCCAGCAGGCACTCCGGGACTAGCTACGAGCAGTACTTC

abundance: NA
d_gene: TRBD1
v_gene: TRBV19
j_gene: TRBJ2-4
CDR3aa: CASSTPTGTQNIQYF
CDR3nt: TGTGCCAGTAGTACCCCGACAGGGACCCAAAACATTCAGTACTTC

abundance: NA
d_gene: TRBD1
v_gene: TRBV6-5
j_gene: TRBJ1-1
CDR3aa: CASSPGTVNTEAFF
CDR3nt: TGTGCCAGCAGTCCCGGGACAGTGAACACTGAAGCTTTCTTT

abundance: NA
d_gene: TRBD1
v_gene: TRBV5-6
j_gene: TRBJ1-5
CDR3aa: CASSSRTGRNQPQHF
CDR3nt: TGTGCCAGCAGCTCCCGGACAGGGCGCAATCAGCCCCAGCATTTT

abundance: NA
d_gene: TRBD2
v_gene: TRBV11-2
j_gene: TRBJ2-3
CDR3aa: CASSRSGRVDTQYF
CDR3nt: TGTGCCAGCAGCCGTAGCGGGAGGGTGGATACGCAGTATTTT